These 19 T cell receptor beta chains came from one sample sequenced in a study of blood T cells in healthy people across ages (dated by TCRdb to the mid-2010s). Libraries were made using 5' RACE. This sample was sequenced with an Illumina HiSeq 2500. The second PCR ran for about 7 to 11 cycles and used a J-beta primer mix along with a sample-barcoded 5' primer. The public reads were reanalyzed by TCRdb: fastp trimming at Q25, MiXCR alignment, in-frame beta chains only. Under each unique CDR3 protein, matching rows form one entry showing the most common genes and DNA. Recorded for this sample are about 1.1 million distinct CDR3 sequences; more than 30% of them occurred a single time. Around 13% of the sample rests with the top ten. Sample: blood. These receptor sequences come from a young man in good health.

The rearrangement joins TRBV13 to TRBJ2-4; D remains ambiguous. The tail of the sequence fits TRBJ2-7 better, so the J call may be wrong. The CDR3 sequence is 12 residues long. Germline lookup yields CDR1 PRHDT and CDR2 FYEKMQ (reference sequence). The CDR3 region is CASSDLGYEQYF. The CDR3 DNA sequence: TGTGCCAGCAGCGACCTCGGGTACGAGCAGTACTTC.

The chain couples TRBV28 to TRBJ2-2; 9 bases are shared with TRBD1. J was trimmed by 5 bases and V by 8 bases; bases with no gene match: 9. This CDR3 is 15 amino acids long. The V gene's germline CDR1 is MDHEN and CDR2 SYDVKM. The CDR3 DNA is TGTGCCAGCCTCGTCGGGACAGGGAATACCGGGGAGCTGTTTTTT. Its protein product is CASLVGTGNTGELFF.

Only a few counts were recorded for this clonotype. The CDR3 DNA reads TGTGCCAGCAGTCTCTCTAAGATAGCCACTGAAGCTTTCTTT. It is translated as CASSLSKIATEAFF. J is TRBJ1-1 and V is TRBV27; D is unclear. CDR3 size: 14 residues. The V end lost 5 bases, the J end lost 4 bases, and 14 bases lay between the germline ends. Germline V lookup: CDR1 MNHEY, CDR2 SMNVEV (reference sequence).

V and J are TRBV6-1 and TRBJ1-2, with D possibly matching TRBD1 (6 bases). The V and J ends lost 7 bases and 3 bases respectively, with 12 bases between them. CDR1 and CDR2 from the germline V gene are MNHNS and SASEGT. This CDR3 has 13 residues. The CDR3 coding sequence is TGTGCCAGCAAGGTGGGGGCCGACTATGGCTACACCTTC. It specifies CASKVGADYGYTF.

This rearrangement joins TRBV12-3 or TRBV12-4 to TRBJ1-4, with 8 bases fitting TRBD1. The CDR3 contains 14 residues. Unmatched junction bases numbered 5, after V lost 3 bases and J lost 8 bases. The CDR3 protein is CASSFQGALEKLFF. The CDR3 DNA follows: TGTGCCAGCAGTTTCCAGGGGGCTTTGGAAAAACTGTTTTTT.

In this sample, this clonotype turned up many times. The chain combines TRBV2 with TRBJ1-2, with 7 bases lining up with TRBD1. Germline CDR1 SNHLY, CDR2 FYNNEI. CDR3 length: 12 residues. J lost 6 bases, V lost 5 bases, and 3 bases had no gene match. CDR3 sequence: CASSTTGDGYTF. Here the CDR3 DNA reads TGTGCCAGCAGTACAACAGGGGATGGCTACACCTTC.

This clonotype was seen more than once but under ten times. This chain connects TRBV20-1 to TRBJ1-5; D uncertain. Germline V gene lookup returns CDR1 DFQATT and CDR2 SNEGSKA (reference sequence). The CDR3 totals 12 residues. The V gene lost 2 bases and the J gene lost 3 bases, with 5 bases spanning the gap. CDR3 residues: CSARRANQPQHF. The CDR3 region has the DNA TGCAGTGCTAGACGGGCCAATCAGCCCCAGCATTTT.

The chain has TRBV2 and TRBJ2-3; 12 bases fit TRBD2. The V gene end was trimmed by 6 bases and the J gene end by 5 bases; junction bases not matched to a gene: 9. Germline CDR1 and CDR2: SNHLY and FYNNEI. The CDR3 is 16 amino acids. The CDR3 here is CASRAETSGGGDTQYF. The CDR3 DNA sequence: TGTGCCAGCAGAGCCGAGACTAGCGGGGGTGGAGATACGCAGTATTTT.

The table lists this clonotype with a few counts. The rearrangement uses TRBV28 and TRBJ2-3, with D possibly matching TRBD2 (6 bases). There are 16 residues in the CDR3. Between the trimmed V and J ends, which lost 5 bases and 5 bases, there was a span of 20 bases. CDR1 is MDHEN, CDR2 SYDVKM, per germline. The DNA for the CDR3 is TGTGCCAGCAGTGCCCGTAGCGGTGGAAATGGAGATACGCAGTATTTT. The encoded protein is CASSARSGGNGDTQYF.

This clonotype was picked up many times. This chain connects TRBV5-1 to TRBJ2-1; 13 positions agree with TRBD2. CDR1 and CDR2 from the germline V gene are SGHRS and YFSETQ. This CDR3 region has 15 residues. Trimming took 3 bases from V and 5 from J; bases not matched to a gene: 2. The CDR3 coding sequence is TGCGCCAGCAGCTCGGGACTAGCGGGGAACAATGAGCAGTTCTTC. Translation gives CASSSGLAGNNEQFF.

This clonotype was seen a few times. The rearrangement uses TRBV27 and TRBJ2-7; D is ambiguous. This CDR3 has 14 residues. Trimming took 8 bases from V and 3 from J, leaving 17 bases between them. Germline V gene lookup returns CDR1 MNHEY and CDR2 SMNVEV (reference sequence). The CDR3 protein is CASAALSALYEQYF. For the CDR3, the DNA is TGTGCCAGCGCGGCGCTCTCCGCTCTCTACGAGCAGTACTTC.

This clonotype has a handful of counts. The V call is TRBV20-1, the J call TRBJ2-1; maybe TRBD1 (6 bases). CDR3 length: 14 amino acids. The V gene's germline CDR1 is DFQATT and CDR2 SNEGSKA (reference sequence). The V and J ends lost 0 bases and 9 bases respectively, with 15 bases between them. For the CDR3, the DNA is TGCAGTGCTAGAGATTTCCCAGGGGCAGGTGAGCAGTTCTTC. It is translated as CSARDFPGAGEQFF.

For this clonotype: Being one base from a much bigger clone, this may be a read error. The J gene is TRBJ2-3, the V gene TRBV7-2; D ambiguous. Germline V CDR1 and CDR2: SGHTA, FQGNSA. CDR3 length equals 13 residues. In DNA, the CDR3 is TGTGCCAGCAGCGCGCCCAGCACAGCTACGCAGTATTTT. This translates into CASSAPSTATQYF.

This clonotype came up many times. The chain uses TRBV2 and TRBJ2-1; 8 positions match TRBD1. Germline values: CDR1 SNHLY, CDR2 FYNNEI. J gave up 8 bases and V 4 bases, and 4 bases lay outside the gene matches. This CDR3 region has 13 residues. The CDR3 DNA sequence: TGTGCCAGCAGTGGGACAGGGATTTATGAGCAGTTCTTC. Protein: CASSGTGIYEQFF.

This clonotype was seen a single time. This chain links TRBV28 with TRBJ2-7, with 7 bases that match TRBD1. CDR1 and CDR2 (germline): MDHEN, SYDVKM. This CDR3 has 16 residues. V shed 6 bases, J shed 7 bases, and the junction held 18 bases outside the gene matches. Here the CDR3 reads CASREGARGSYNEQYF. Written as DNA, the CDR3 is TGTGCCAGCAGAGAGGGTGCCAGGGGGTCTTACAATGAGCAGTACTTC.

In regard to this clonotype: An end of the junction differs from the germline gene, which may be a read error. The chain has TRBV5-1 and TRBJ2-1; D tentatively reads TRBD1 or TRBD2 (5 bases each). Per the germline V gene, CDR1 is SGHRS and CDR2 is YFSETQ. The CDR3 length is 14 residues. The DNA of the CDR3 is TGCGCCAACAGCCCCGGGACGCTATACAATGAGCAGTTCTTC. It codes for CANSPGTLYNEQFF.

This rearrangement joins TRBV28 to TRBJ2-3; 7 nucleotides match TRBD2. Unmatched junction bases numbered 11, after V lost 10 bases and J lost 4 bases. Germline CDR1 and CDR2: MDHEN and SYDVKM. The CDR3 is made up of 14 amino acids. CDR3 sequence: CANTDDGGADTQYF. DNA for the CDR3: TGTGCCAACACTGACGATGGGGGGGCAGATACGCAGTATTTT.

This chain's CDR3 is CSAASPTRADNEQFF. CDR3 coding DNA: TGCAGTGCTGCTAGCCCCACGAGGGCGGACAATGAGCAGTTCTTC. The rearrangement uses TRBV20-1 and TRBJ2-1, with D perhaps TRBD2 (5 bases). CDR3 length: 15 amino acids. In germline, CDR1 is DFQATT, CDR2 SNEGSKA (reference sequence). The V end was cut by 5 bases, the J end by 5 bases, with 19 bases between.

This chain connects TRBV29-1 to TRBJ2-3, with 8 positions matching TRBD1. CDR1 and CDR2 (germline): SQVTM, ANQGSEA. The CDR3 contains 13 residues. The CDR3 here is CRVGQENTDTQYF. The DNA for the CDR3 is TGCAGGGTGGGACAGGAAAACACAGATACGCAGTATTTT.